This T cell receptor beta chain originates from a study of blood T cell repertoires in COVID-19. Each participant's cohort was designated according to participant-reported clinical history. The V gene end was trimmed by 4 bases and the J gene end by 0 bases; junction bases not matched to a gene: 9. CDR1 is SGHRS, CDR2 YFSETQ, per germline. The CDR3 sequence is 17 residues long. Data came from immunoSEQ multiplex PCR; TCRdb stores just in-frame clones and leaves some out. Among 380,000 or so clones listed, roughly 88% were seen once. The V gene is TRBV5-1, the J gene TRBJ2-7, with 11 positions matching TRBD2. Sequencing used PBMCs or T cells enriched from blood (not recorded which). The TCR sequence derives from a woman between 40 and 50 years old with acute COVID-19. CDR3 residues: CASSVGLAGGFSYEQYF. The CDR3 bases are TGCGCCAGCAGCGTGGGGCTAGCGGGGGGCTTCTCCTACGAGCAGTACTTC. Filled out from reference TRBV5-1 and TRBJ2-7, the complete variable domain reads KAGVTQTPRYLIKTRGQQVTLSCSPISGHRSVSWYQQTPGQGLQFLFEYFSETQRNKGNFPGRFSGRQFSNSRSEMNVSTLELGDSALYLCASSVGLAGGFSYEQYFGPGTRLTVT.